This T cell receptor (beta chain) was recovered during a study of shared clonotypes between healthy human individuals. On the study more broadly: Researchers assigned three CD4 naive, three CD4 memory, two CD8 naive and one CD8 memory plate to each donor. Study results and caveats: Naive CD4 clonotypes overlapped across several donors at about 5.2%.

As regards this clone: Its antigen is as yet unknown.

Terminally differentiated effector memory CD45RA+ cells were excluded from the naive CD8 cells, which were CD45RO-negative and positively selected for CCR7. CDR3 length: 14 amino acids. CDR1 and CDR2 (germline): SGHVS, FQNEAQ. Deletions cut 5 bases from V and 5 bases from J, with 16 bases between. It was at deep level that the assay was run. Using immunoSEQ multiplex PCR, the repertoire was profiled, and TCRdb retains in-frame clones only, with some absent. Among 450,000 to 700,000 clones listed, just under 97% were seen once. The TCR comes from a woman aged 25 to 39 in good health. Input material: naive CD8+ T cells sorted from blood. The gene calls are TRBV7-8 and TRBJ2-7; TRBD1 or TRBD2 may be the D gene (5 bases each). This chain's CDR3 is CASSVGTVSDEQYF. As DNA, the CDR3 is TGTGCCAGCAGCGTCGGGACCGTCTCAGACGAGCAGTACTTC.